A single sample is the source of the 28 T cell receptor beta chains below, sequenced in a study of cytomegalovirus exposure and HLA in healthy donors. The PCR was carried out with 60 Vbeta primers and 13 Jbeta primers. Clones were read by immunoSEQ multiplex PCR, and TCRdb kept only the in-frame ones, dropping some. The data show approximately 150,000 clones, with 70% to 80% seen just once and under 2.5% held by the top ten. The specimen sequenced was PBMCs. The receptors stem from a man between 40 and 49 years old in good health and CMV-seronegative.

The chain's CDR3 is CASGAGGARNEQFF. The CDR3 nucleotides are TGTGCCAGCGGTGCGGGGGGCGCACGGAATGAGCAGTTCTTC. The chain is built from TRBV27 and TRBJ2-1, with 8 bases fitting TRBD2. Germline V gives CDR1 MNHEY, CDR2 SMNVEV (reference sequence). After removal of 8 bases from V and 7 bases from J, the junction contained 10 bases not matched to a gene. The CDR3 is 14 amino acids.

This chain joins TRBV4-2 and TRBJ1-3, with D perhaps matching TRBD1 (5 bases). Per germline, CDR1 LGHNA and CDR2 YNFKEQ. The CDR3 contains 16 residues. The V gene lost 4 bases and the J gene lost 1 base, with 14 bases spanning the gap. CDR3 nucleotides: TGTGCCAGCAGCCGAGACACGGGGGGTTCTGGAAACACCATATATTTT. It translates to CASSRDTGGSGNTIYF.

The chain recombines TRBV4-3 with TRBJ2-7; 8 bases line up with TRBD1. V shed 3 bases and J 3 bases; nucleotides not matched to a gene: 25. Germline loops: CDR1 LGHNA, CDR2 YSLEER. The CDR3 has 21 amino acids. The CDR3 coding sequence is TGCGCCAGCAGCCATAAACCATACTCCGGACAGGGCATAGGGGTATACTACGAGCAGTACTTC. This gives the protein CASSHKPYSGQGIGVYYEQYF.

This rearrangement joins TRBV5-4 to TRBJ2-5, with 14 bases matching TRBD2. This CDR3 region has 17 residues. After removal of 4 bases from V and 1 base from J, the junction contained 6 bases not matched to a gene. Per the germline V gene, CDR1 is SGHNT and CDR2 is YYREEE (reference sequence). This chain's CDR3 is CASSRGTSGSLQETQYF. Written as DNA, the CDR3 is TGTGCCAGCAGCCGAGGGACTAGCGGGAGCCTCCAAGAGACCCAGTACTTC. The full variable domain, completed using reference TRBV5-4 and TRBJ2-5, is ETGVTQSPTHLIKTRGQQVTLRCSSQSGHNTVSWYQQALGQGPQFIFQYYREEENGRGNFPPRFSGLQFPNYSSELNVNALELDDSALYLCASSRGTSGSLQETQYFGPGTRLLVL.

This rearrangement joins TRBV10-3 to TRBJ2-7, with D perhaps TRBD2 (5 bases). Trimming removed 10 bases from V and 5 bases from J, with 15 bases in between. This CDR3 spans 12 amino acids. Germline values: CDR1 ENHRY, CDR2 SYGVKD. The CDR3 reads CATAEGSHEQYF. For the CDR3, the DNA is TGTGCCACCGCTGAGGGCAGCCACGAGCAGTACTTC.

This clone was seen only a few times. V gene TRBV7-9 combines with J gene TRBJ2-7, with 7 nucleotides matching TRBD1. Germline-derived CDR1 and CDR2 are SEHNR and FQNEAQ (reference sequence). CDR3 length equals 15 residues. V lost 5 bases, J lost 3 bases, and 10 bases stayed unmatched. CDR3 sequence (DNA): TGTGCCAGCAGCCAGACAGGGCCCCACTACTACGAGCAGTACTTC. This codes for CASSQTGPHYYEQYF.

This sequence joins TRBV30 and TRBJ1-2; tentative D call: TRBD1 (5 bases). The CDR3 extends over 13 amino acids. With 7 bases removed from V and 4 bases from J, the gap between germline ends came to 16 bases. Looked up from germline, CDR1 is GTSNPN and CDR2 is SVGIG (reference sequence). The CDR3 is CASLLQGGYGYTF. The CDR3 DNA reads TGTGCCTCGCTACTGCAGGGTGGCTATGGCTACACCTTC.

V usage is TRBV7-8 and J usage is TRBJ1-1, with 7 bases that match TRBD1. Germline-derived CDR1 and CDR2 are SGHVS and FQNEAQ. This CDR3 has 16 residues. V gave up 5 bases and J gave up 1 base; unmatched junction bases: 10. The CDR3 nucleotides read TGTGCCAGCAGCGCCCGACAGGGCACGAAGAACACTGAAGCTTTCTTT. Encoded protein: CASSARQGTKNTEAFF.

The chain recombines TRBV11-2 with TRBJ2-5, with no clear D. Germline CDR1 is SGHAT and CDR2 is FQNNGV. The V end was cut by 5 bases, the J end by 2 bases, with 15 bases between. The CDR3 has 15 residues. The CDR3 nucleotides are TGTGCCAGCAGCCCTGGCCCCGACTCACAAGAGACCCAGTACTTC. It is translated as CASSPGPDSQETQYF.

V gene TRBV7-9 combines with J gene TRBJ2-1; D is ambiguous. CDR1 and CDR2 from the germline V gene are SEHNR and FQNEAQ (reference sequence). Trimming left V 1 base short and J 7 bases short, with 20 bases between. The CDR3 is 17 residues long. CDR3 nucleotides: TGTGCCAGCAGCTTAGACGGCGGCTCCCCAAAGAGGAATGAGCAGTTCTTC. It translates to CASSLDGGSPKRNEQFF.

This clone occurred a few times. The chain joins TRBV5-1 to TRBJ2-7; 10 bases are a match to TRBD2. After removal of 3 bases from V and 3 bases from J, the junction contained 9 bases not matched to a gene. The CDR3 length is 16 residues. Per the germline V gene, CDR1 is SGHRS and CDR2 is YFSETQ. The CDR3 nucleotides are TGCGCCAGCAGCTCCAATCTAGCGGGAGTAAGCTACGAGCAGTACTTC. Its protein is CASSSNLAGVSYEQYF.

The V call is TRBV27, the J call TRBJ2-7, with TRBD1 matching over 8 bases. Germline CDR1 reads MNHEY; CDR2 reads SMNVEV (reference sequence). This CDR3 is 15 amino acids long. The J segment lost 10 bases and the V segment lost 2 bases, leaving 13 bases of the junction unmatched. The CDR3 DNA sequence: TGTGCCAGCAGTTTAGGCGGGACAGGACTACGAGAACAGTACTTC. Translated: CASSLGGTGLREQYF.

The chain recombines TRBV5-6 with TRBJ2-1, with 7 bases aligning to TRBD2. V shed 4 bases and J 9 bases; nucleotides not matched to a gene: 10. Germline V CDR1 and CDR2: SGHDT, YYEEEE. The CDR3 covers 14 residues. CDR3 sequence: CASSPGLGDGEQFF. Here the CDR3 DNA reads TGTGCCAGCAGCCCCGGACTAGGGGACGGTGAGCAGTTCTTC.

The rearrangement uses TRBV4-3 and TRBJ2-1; D possibly corresponds to TRBD2 (5 bases). The germline V gene encodes CDR1 LGHNA and CDR2 YSLEER. The CDR3 runs 18 residues. Between the trimmed V and J ends, which lost 1 base and 0 bases, there was a span of 16 bases. The CDR3 loop reads CASSQGAWAGPSYNEQFF. The CDR3 DNA reads as TGCGCCAGCAGCCAAGGGGCATGGGCGGGCCCCTCCTACAATGAGCAGTTCTTC.

The gene calls are TRBV11-2 and TRBJ2-5; 7 nucleotides agree with TRBD2. V was clipped by 5 bases and J by 5 bases; unmatched bases: 11. Germline loops: CDR1 SGHAT, CDR2 FQNNGV. The CDR3 sequence is 15 residues long. The chain's CDR3 is CASSDGGGAVETQYF. CDR3 sequence (DNA): TGTGCCAGCAGCGATGGGGGAGGGGCGGTGGAGACCCAGTACTTC.

This sequence joins TRBV10-3 and TRBJ2-3; 7 bases match TRBD2. Unmatched junction bases numbered 2, after V lost 9 bases and J lost 2 bases. The CDR3 has 12 amino acids. Germline loops: CDR1 ENHRY, CDR2 SYGVKD. The CDR3 nucleotides are TGTGCCATTGGACTAGACACAGATACGCAGTATTTT. This sequence encodes CAIGLDTDTQYF.

This clone was observed once. The V call is TRBV6-1, the J call TRBJ2-1; 8 bases are a match to TRBD2. This CDR3 has 10 amino acids. Trimming removed 6 bases from V and 14 bases from J; junction bases left unmatched: 3. The V gene's germline CDR1 is MNHNS and CDR2 SASEGT. The CDR3 loop is CASRGTRKFF. The CDR3 DNA reads as TGTGCCAGCAGGGGGACTAGAAAGTTCTTC.

As DNA, the CDR3 is TGTGCCAGCAGCCGTAGCGGGAGTACCTACGAGCAGTACTTC. It yields the protein CASSRSGSTYEQYF. The V call is TRBV6-5, the J call TRBJ2-7; 9 positions agree with TRBD2. This CDR3 region has 14 residues. The trim removed 6 bases at V and 2 bases at J, leaving 5 bases unmatched. Germline loops: CDR1 MNHEY, CDR2 SVGAGI.

The genes are TRBV2 and TRBJ2-7, with TRBD2 identical over 7 bases. The length of the CDR3 is 15 residues. Germline CDR1 and CDR2: SNHLY and FYNNEI. J was trimmed by 4 bases and V by 3 bases; bases with no gene match: 9. CDR3 amino acids: CASSEGSGITYEQYF. CDR3 nucleotides: TGTGCCAGCAGTGAGGGAAGCGGGATTACTTACGAGCAGTACTTC.

V usage is TRBV27 and J usage is TRBJ2-7; maybe TRBD1 (7 bases). This CDR3 spans 13 amino acids. Germline values: CDR1 MNHEY, CDR2 SMNVEV (reference sequence). Trimming took 5 bases from V and 4 from J, leaving 12 bases between them. DNA for the CDR3: TGTGCCAGCAGTCAGACAGGGAGGTACGAGCAGTACTTC. Its protein is CASSQTGRYEQYF.

The gene calls are TRBV5-1 and TRBJ2-3; D may be TRBD1 (5 bases). The germline V gene encodes CDR1 SGHRS and CDR2 YFSETQ. There are 15 residues in the CDR3. The ends were cut back, 2 bases at V and 0 bases at J, with 10 bases in the middle. CDR3 in amino acids: CASSLQVSSTDTQYF. CDR3 DNA sequence: TGCGCCAGCAGCTTACAGGTTTCTAGCACAGATACGCAGTATTTT.

This clone was seen a single time. The chain employs TRBV9 and TRBJ1-3, with D possibly TRBD1 on 5 matching bases. Germline V gene data show CDR1 as SGDLS and CDR2 as YYNGEE. With 3 bases removed from V and 0 bases from J, the gap between germline ends came to 10 bases. The CDR3 covers 15 residues. CDR3 region: CASSEQALSGNTIYF. In DNA, the CDR3 is TGTGCCAGCAGCGAACAGGCGCTCTCTGGAAACACCATATATTTT.

The chain uses TRBV9 and TRBJ2-5; 16 nucleotides match TRBD2. Per the germline V gene, CDR1 is SGDLS and CDR2 is YYNGEE. V shed 3 bases, J shed 1 base, and the junction held 3 bases outside the gene matches. The CDR3 contains 17 residues. The CDR3 protein is CASSEGLAGGSQETQYF. CDR3 nucleotide sequence: TGTGCCAGCAGCGAGGGACTAGCGGGAGGGTCCCAAGAGACCCAGTACTTC.

V usage is TRBV6-5 and J usage is TRBJ2-3, with 10 bases fitting TRBD2. Losses at the gene ends were 10 bases for V and 1 base for J; bases not matched to a gene: 5. The CDR3 contains 14 residues. CDR1 is MNHEY and CDR2 is SVGAGI in the germline V gene. CDR3 protein: CATVSGRGTDTQYF. The CDR3 region has the DNA TGTGCCACCGTAAGCGGGAGGGGCACAGATACGCAGTATTTT.

The chain has TRBV28 and TRBJ2-1; 8 nucleotides align to TRBD2. Losses at the gene ends were 3 bases for V and 3 bases for J; bases not matched to a gene: 1. Germline CDR1 MDHEN, CDR2 SYDVKM. This CDR3 comprises 14 residues. In DNA, the CDR3 is TGTGCCAGCAGTTTGCTAGCGGGCTACAATGAGCAGTTCTTC. Translating it yields CASSLLAGYNEQFF.

A remark on this clone: The sample has other DNA sequences that encode this CDR3 too. The rearrangement joins TRBV6-5 to TRBJ2-7; 7 bases match TRBD1. The V gene end was trimmed by 0 bases and the J gene end by 1 base; junction bases not matched to a gene: 3. The germline gives CDR1 MNHEY, CDR2 SVGAGI. The CDR3 is 15 residues long. CDR3 nucleotides: TGTGCCAGCAGTTACTCCCGGGACAGTTCCTACGAGCAGTACTTC. It is translated as CASSYSRDSSYEQYF.

The CDR3 sequence: CAWSAPSARKETQYF. The CDR3 region has the DNA TGTGCCTGGAGTGCCCCTAGCGCCAGAAAAGAGACCCAGTACTTC. V gene TRBV30 combines with J gene TRBJ2-5, with a possible D match to TRBD2 (6 bases). The CDR3 covers 15 residues. With 1 base removed from V and 3 bases from J, the gap between germline ends came to 15 bases. Germline assignment: CDR1 GTSNPN and CDR2 SVGIG (reference sequence). Full variable domain (missing parts from reference TRBV30 and TRBJ2-5): SQTIHQWPATLVQPVGSPLSLECTVEGTSNPNLYWYRQAAGRGLQLLFYSVGIGQISSEVPQNLSASRPQDRQFILSSKKLLLSDSGFYLCAWSAPSARKETQYFGPGTRLLVL.

The chain combines TRBV27 with TRBJ2-7, with 12 bases identical to TRBD2. After removal of 2 bases from V and 2 bases from J, the junction contained 7 bases not matched to a gene. The germline V gene encodes CDR1 MNHEY and CDR2 SMNVEV (reference sequence). The CDR3 is made up of 17 amino acids. CDR3 bases: TGTGCCAGCAGTTTAACCTACCGACTAGCGGGAGCCTACGAGCAGTACTTC. Amino acid sequence: CASSLTYRLAGAYEQYF.